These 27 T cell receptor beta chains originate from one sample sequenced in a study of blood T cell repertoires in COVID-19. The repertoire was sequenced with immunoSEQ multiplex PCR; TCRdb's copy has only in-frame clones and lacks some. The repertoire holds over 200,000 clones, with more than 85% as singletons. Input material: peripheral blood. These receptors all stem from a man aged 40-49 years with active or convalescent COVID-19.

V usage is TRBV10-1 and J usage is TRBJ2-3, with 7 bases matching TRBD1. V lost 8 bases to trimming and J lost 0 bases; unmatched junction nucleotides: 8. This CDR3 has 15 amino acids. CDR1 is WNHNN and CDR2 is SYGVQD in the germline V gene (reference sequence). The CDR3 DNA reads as TGCGCCAGCTCGGACAGGAGAACTAGCACAGATACGCAGTATTTT. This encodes CASSDRRTSTDTQYF.

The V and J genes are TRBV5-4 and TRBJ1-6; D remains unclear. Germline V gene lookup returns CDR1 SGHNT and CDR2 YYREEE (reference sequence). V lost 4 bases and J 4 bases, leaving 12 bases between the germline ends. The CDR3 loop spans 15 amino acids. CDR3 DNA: TGTGCCAGCAGCCCGGGGAACAGTTATAATTCACCCCTCCACTTT. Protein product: CASSPGNSYNSPLHF. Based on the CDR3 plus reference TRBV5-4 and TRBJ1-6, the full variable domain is ETGVTQSPTHLIKTRGQQVTLRCSSQSGHNTVSWYQQALGQGPQFIFQYYREEENGRGNFPPRFSGLQFPNYSSELNVNALELDDSALYLCASSPGNSYNSPLHFGNGTRLTVT.

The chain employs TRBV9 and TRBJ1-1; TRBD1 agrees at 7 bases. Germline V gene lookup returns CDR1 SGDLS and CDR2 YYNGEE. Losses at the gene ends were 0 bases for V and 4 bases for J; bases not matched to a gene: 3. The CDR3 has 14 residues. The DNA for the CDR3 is TGTGCCAGCAGCGTAGAGGGGGCTGGCACTGAAGCTTTCTTT. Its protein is CASSVEGAGTEAFF.

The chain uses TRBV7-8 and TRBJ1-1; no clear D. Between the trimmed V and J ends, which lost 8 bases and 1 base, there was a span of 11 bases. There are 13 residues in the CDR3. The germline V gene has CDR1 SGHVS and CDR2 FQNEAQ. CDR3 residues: CASAPTGNTEAFF. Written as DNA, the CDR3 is TGTGCCAGCGCCCCGACGGGGAACACTGAAGCTTTCTTT.

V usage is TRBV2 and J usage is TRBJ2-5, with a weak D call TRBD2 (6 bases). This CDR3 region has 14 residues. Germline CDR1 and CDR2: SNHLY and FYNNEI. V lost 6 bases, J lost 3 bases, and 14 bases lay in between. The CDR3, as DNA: TGTGCCAGCAGATTGGGGGGTACGGAAGAGACCCAGTACTTC. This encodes CASRLGGTEETQYF.

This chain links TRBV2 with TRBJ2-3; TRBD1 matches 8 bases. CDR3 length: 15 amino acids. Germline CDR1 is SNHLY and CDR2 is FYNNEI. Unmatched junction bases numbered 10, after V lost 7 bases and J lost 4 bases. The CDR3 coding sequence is TGTGCCAGCATCGTCCAGGGGGCGATCCCAGATACGCAGTATTTT. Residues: CASIVQGAIPDTQYF.

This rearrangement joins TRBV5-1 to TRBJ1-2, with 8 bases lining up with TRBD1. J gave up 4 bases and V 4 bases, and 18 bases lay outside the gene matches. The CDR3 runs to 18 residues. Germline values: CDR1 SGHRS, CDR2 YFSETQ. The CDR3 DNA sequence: TGCGCCAGCAGCATTGGGCTCGACATGGACAGGGCGGGCTATGGCTACACCTTC. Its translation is CASSIGLDMDRAGYGYTF.

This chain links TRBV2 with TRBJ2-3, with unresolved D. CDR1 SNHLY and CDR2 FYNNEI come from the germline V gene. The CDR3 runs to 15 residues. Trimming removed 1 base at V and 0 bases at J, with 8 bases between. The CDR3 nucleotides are TGTGCCAGCAGTGAAGTTATAGTTAGCACAGATACGCAGTATTTT. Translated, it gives CASSEVIVSTDTQYF.

The DNA for the CDR3 is TGTGCCAGCTCACCGGACAGATTCTACTATGGCTACACCTTC. This encodes CASSPDRFYYGYTF. V and J are TRBV18 and TRBJ1-2, with a weak D call TRBD1 (6 bases). Germline values: CDR1 KGHSH, CDR2 LQKENI. The CDR3 spans 14 residues. V shed 3 bases and J shed 3 bases, with 11 bases lying between them.

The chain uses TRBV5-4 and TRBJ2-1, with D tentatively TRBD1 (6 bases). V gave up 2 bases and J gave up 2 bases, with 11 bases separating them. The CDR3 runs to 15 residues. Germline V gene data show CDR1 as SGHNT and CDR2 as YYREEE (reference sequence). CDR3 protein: CASSLSTGPYNEQFF. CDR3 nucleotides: TGTGCCAGCAGCTTATCTACAGGGCCCTACAATGAGCAGTTCTTC. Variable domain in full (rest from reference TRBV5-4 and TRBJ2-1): ETGVTQSPTHLIKTRGQQVTLRCSSQSGHNTVSWYQQALGQGPQFIFQYYREEENGRGNFPPRFSGLQFPNYSSELNVNALELDDSALYLCASSLSTGPYNEQFFGPGTRLTVL.

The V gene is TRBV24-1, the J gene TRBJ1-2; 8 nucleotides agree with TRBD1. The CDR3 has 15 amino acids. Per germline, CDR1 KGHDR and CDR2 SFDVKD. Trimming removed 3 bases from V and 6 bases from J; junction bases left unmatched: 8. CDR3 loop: CATSDRRGPLNGYTF. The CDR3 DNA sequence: TGTGCCACCAGTGATCGCAGGGGGCCCTTAAATGGCTACACCTTC.

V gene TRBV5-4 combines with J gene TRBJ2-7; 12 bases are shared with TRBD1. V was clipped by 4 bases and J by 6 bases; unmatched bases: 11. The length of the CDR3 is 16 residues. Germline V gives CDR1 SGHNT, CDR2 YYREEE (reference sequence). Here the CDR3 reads CASSPSGGQGASEQYF. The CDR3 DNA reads TGTGCCAGCAGCCCCAGCGGGGGACAGGGGGCAAGCGAGCAGTACTTC.

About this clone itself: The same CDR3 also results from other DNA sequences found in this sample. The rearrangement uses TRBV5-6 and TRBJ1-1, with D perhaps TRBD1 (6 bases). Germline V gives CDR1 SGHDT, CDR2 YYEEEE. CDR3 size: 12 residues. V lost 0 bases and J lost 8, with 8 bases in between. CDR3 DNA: TGTGCCAGCAGCTTGGGTACAGGGGAAGCTTTCTTT. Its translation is CASSLGTGEAFF.

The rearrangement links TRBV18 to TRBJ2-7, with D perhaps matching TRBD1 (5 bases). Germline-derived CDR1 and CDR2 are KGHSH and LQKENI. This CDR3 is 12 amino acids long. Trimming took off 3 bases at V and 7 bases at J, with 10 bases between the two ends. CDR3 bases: TGTGCCAGCTCACCGCGAAAGGGGGAGCAGTACTTC. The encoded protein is CASSPRKGEQYF. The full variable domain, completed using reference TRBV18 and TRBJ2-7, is NAGVMQNPRHLVRRRGQEARLRCSPMKGHSHVYWYRQLPEEGLKFMVYLQKENIIDESGMPKERFSAEFPKEGPSILRIQQVVRGDSAAYFCASSPRKGEQYFGPGTRLTVT.

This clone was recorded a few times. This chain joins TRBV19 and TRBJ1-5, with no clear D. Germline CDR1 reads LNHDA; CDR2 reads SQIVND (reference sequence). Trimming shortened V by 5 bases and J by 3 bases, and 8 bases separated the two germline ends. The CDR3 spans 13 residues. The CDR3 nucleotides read TGTGCCAGTAGTGAACAGTTCAATCAGCCCCAGCATTTT. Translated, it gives CASSEQFNQPQHF.

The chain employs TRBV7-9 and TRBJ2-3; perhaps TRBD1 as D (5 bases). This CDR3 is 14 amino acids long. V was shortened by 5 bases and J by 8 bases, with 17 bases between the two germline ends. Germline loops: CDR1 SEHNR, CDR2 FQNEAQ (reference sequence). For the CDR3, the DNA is TGTGCCAGCAGCCTCCCAGTTCAGGGTGGTACGCAGTATTTT. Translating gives CASSLPVQGGTQYF.

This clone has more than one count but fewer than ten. The CDR3 nucleotides read TGTGCCAGCCGAGGAGGGAGAACAGTGACGCAGTATTTT. Its protein is CASRGGRTVTQYF. The V call is TRBV27, the J call TRBJ2-3; a possible D gene is TRBD2 (6 bases). This CDR3 comprises 13 residues. CDR1 is MNHEY and CDR2 is SMNVEV in the germline V gene (reference sequence). Trimming stripped 8 bases from V and 9 bases from J, with 18 bases between.

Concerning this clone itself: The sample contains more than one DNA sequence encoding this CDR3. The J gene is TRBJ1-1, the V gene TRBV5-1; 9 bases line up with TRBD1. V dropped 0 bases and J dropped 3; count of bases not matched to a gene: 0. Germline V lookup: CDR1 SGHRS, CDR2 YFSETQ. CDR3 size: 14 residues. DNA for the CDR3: TGCGCCAGCAGCTTGGGGACAGGGGACACTGAAGCTTTCTTT. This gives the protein CASSLGTGDTEAFF.

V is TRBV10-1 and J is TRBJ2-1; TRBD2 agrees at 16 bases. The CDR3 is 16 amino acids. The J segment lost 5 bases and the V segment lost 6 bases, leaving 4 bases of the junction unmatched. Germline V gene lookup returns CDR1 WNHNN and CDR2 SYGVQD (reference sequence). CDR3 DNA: TGCGCCAGCAGCGCCGGGACTAGCGGGAGGGACAATGAGCAGTTCTTC. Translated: CASSAGTSGRDNEQFF.

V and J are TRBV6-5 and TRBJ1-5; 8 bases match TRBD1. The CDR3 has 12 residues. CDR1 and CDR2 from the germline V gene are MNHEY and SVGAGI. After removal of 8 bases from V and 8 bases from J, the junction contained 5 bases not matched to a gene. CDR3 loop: CASRTGTKPQHF. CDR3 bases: TGTGCCAGCCGGACAGGGACAAAGCCCCAGCATTTT.

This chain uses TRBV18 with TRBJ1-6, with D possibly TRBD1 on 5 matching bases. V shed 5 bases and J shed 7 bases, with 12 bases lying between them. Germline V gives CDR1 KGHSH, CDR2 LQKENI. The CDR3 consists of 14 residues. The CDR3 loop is CASSGGAGNSPLHF. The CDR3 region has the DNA TGTGCCAGCTCAGGAGGGGCTGGGAATTCACCCCTCCACTTT.

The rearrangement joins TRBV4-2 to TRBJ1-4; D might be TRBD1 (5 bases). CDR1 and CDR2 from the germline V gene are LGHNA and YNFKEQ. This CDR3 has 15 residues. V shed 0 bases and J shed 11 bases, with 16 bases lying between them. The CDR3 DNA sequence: TGTGCCAGCAGCCAAGATGACAGCATAGGTCGGAAACTGTTTTTT. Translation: CASSQDDSIGRKLFF.

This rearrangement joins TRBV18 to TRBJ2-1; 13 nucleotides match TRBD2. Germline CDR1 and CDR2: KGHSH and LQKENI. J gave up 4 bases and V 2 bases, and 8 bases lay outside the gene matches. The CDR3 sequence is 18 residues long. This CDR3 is CASSPFTSGGAQYNEQFF. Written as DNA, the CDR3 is TGTGCCAGCTCACCATTTACTAGCGGGGGGGCCCAATACAATGAGCAGTTCTTC. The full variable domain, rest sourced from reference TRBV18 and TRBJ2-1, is NAGVMQNPRHLVRRRGQEARLRCSPMKGHSHVYWYRQLPEEGLKFMVYLQKENIIDESGMPKERFSAEFPKEGPSILRIQQVVRGDSAAYFCASSPFTSGGAQYNEQFFGPGTRLTVL.

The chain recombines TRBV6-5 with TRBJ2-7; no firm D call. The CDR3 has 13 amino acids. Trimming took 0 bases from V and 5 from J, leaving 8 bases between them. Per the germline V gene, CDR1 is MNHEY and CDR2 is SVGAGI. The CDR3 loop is CASSYSRNHEQYF. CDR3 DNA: TGTGCCAGCAGTTACTCCAGGAACCACGAGCAGTACTTC.

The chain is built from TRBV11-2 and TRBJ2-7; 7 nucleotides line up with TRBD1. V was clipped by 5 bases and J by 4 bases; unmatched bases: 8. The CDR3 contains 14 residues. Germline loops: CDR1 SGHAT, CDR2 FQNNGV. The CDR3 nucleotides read TGTGCCAGCAGCACCGACAGGGCTGGGTACGAGCAGTACTTC. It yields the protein CASSTDRAGYEQYF.

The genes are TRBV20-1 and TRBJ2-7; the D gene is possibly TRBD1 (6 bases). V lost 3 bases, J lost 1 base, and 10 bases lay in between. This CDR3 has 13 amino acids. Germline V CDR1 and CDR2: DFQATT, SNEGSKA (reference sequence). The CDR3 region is CSASTGHSYEQYF. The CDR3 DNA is TGCAGTGCTAGTACAGGGCATTCCTACGAGCAGTACTTC.

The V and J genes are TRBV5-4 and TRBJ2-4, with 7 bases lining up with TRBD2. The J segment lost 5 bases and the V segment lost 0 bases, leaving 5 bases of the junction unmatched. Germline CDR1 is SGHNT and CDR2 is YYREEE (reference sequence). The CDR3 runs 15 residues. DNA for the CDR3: TGTGCCAGCAGCTTGGCCGGGGGGACTCAAAACATTCAGTACTTC. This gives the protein CASSLAGGTQNIQYF.